These T cell receptor beta chains were read from a single sample in a study of blood T cell repertoires in COVID-19. TCRdb's table, derived via immunoSEQ multiplex PCR, lists solely in-frame clones and lacks some. The sample has hundreds of thousands of clones, 70% to 90% seen once; the top ten hold approximately 10%. Sequencing used peripheral blood. Receptors originate from a man in his fifties with COVID-19, enrolled during active disease. The CDR3 runs from the conserved cysteine through the conserved F or W. The D gene is left open where the match is weak. Only part of the rows carry a size: once, few, many, or a class if the clone is expanded.

.	TRBV5-6	.	TRBJ2-7	CASSSGTPKPYEQYF	TGTGCCAGCAGCTCCGGGACACCTAAACCCTACGAGCAGTACTTC
.	TRBV3-1/TRBV3-2	many	TRBJ1-2	CASSTPLEGGSGYTF	TGTGCCAGCAGTACCCCCCTGGAGGGAGGGAGCGGCTACACCTTC
.	TRBV4-3	.	TRBJ2-2	CASSQDYRTWANSGELFF	TGCGCCAGCAGCCAAGATTACAGGACCTGGGCGAACTCCGGGGAGCTGTTTTTT
.	TRBV12-5	.	TRBJ2-7	CASGDRTSEQYF	TGTGCTAGTGGGGACCGGACTTCCGAGCAGTACTTC
.	TRBV7-2	.	TRBJ2-5	CASGRQDQETQYF	TGTGCCAGCGGGCGACAGGACCAAGAGACCCAGTACTTC
TRBD1	TRBV19	.	TRBJ2-3	CASGKQGARGDTQYF	TGTGCCAGTGGGAAACAGGGGGCTAGGGGAGATACGCAGTATTTT
.	TRBV28	.	TRBJ2-5	CASSIPLAIETQYF	TGTGCCAGCAGTATACCCCTAGCGATTGAGACCCAGTACTTC
TRBD2	TRBV30	.	TRBJ2-7	CAWSPLAADYEQYF	TGTGCCTGGAGTCCCCTAGCGGCCGACTACGAGCAGTACTTC
TRBD1	TRBV18	.	TRBJ2-7	CASSPRQGPRVYEQYF	TGTGCCAGCTCACCAAGACAGGGGCCCAGGGTCTACGAGCAGTACTTC
.	TRBV3-1/TRBV3-2	.	TRBJ1-5	CASSQGQGNQPQHF	TGTGCCAGCAGCCAAGGCCAGGGAAATCAGCCCCAGCATTTT
.	TRBV9	.	TRBJ2-2	CASSVDGRSTGELFF	TGTGCCAGCAGCGTAGACGGGAGAAGCACCGGGGAGCTGTTTTTT
.	TRBV11-2	.	TRBJ1-2	CASSFNQGLNYGYTF	TGTGCCAGCAGCTTCAACCAGGGGTTGAACTATGGCTACACCTTC
TRBD2	TRBV7-6	.	TRBJ2-2	CASSPGGGPGTGELFF	TGTGCCAGCAGCCCCGGGGGGGGCCCTGGGACCGGGGAGCTGTTTTTT
TRBD2	TRBV3-1/TRBV3-2	.	TRBJ2-3	CASSHSGSGTQYF	TGTGCCAGCAGCCACAGCGGGAGTGGTACGCAGTATTTT
TRBD1	TRBV5-4	.	TRBJ1-2	CASGPGGQGHGYTF	TGTGCCAGCGGACCAGGGGGACAGGGACATGGCTACACCTTC
.	TRBV13	few	TRBJ1-1	CASSNGQNTEAFF	TGTGCCAGCAGCAACGGACAGAACACTGAAGCTTTCTTT
TRBD1	TRBV24-1	.	TRBJ1-2	CATSGRGQDYGYTF	TGTGCCACCAGCGGGCGGGGACAGGACTATGGCTACACCTTC
.	TRBV9	.	TRBJ2-3	CASSATIPGPGAPDTQYF	TGTGCCAGCAGCGCTACCATCCCAGGGCCGGGAGCCCCAGATACGCAGTATTTT
TRBD1	TRBV4-1	.	TRBJ1-5	CASSQDRNRGQGQPQHF	TGCGCCAGCAGCCAAGATCGAAACAGGGGGCAGGGTCAGCCCCAGCATTTT
.	TRBV5-6	.	TRBJ2-1	CASSWVAGLYNEQFF	TGTGCCAGCAGCTGGGTGGCGGGACTTTACAATGAGCAGTTCTTC
.	TRBV5-1	.	TRBJ2-7	CASSLPPLSGGPGEQYF	TGCGCCAGCAGCTTGCCCCCTCTCAGCGGAGGACCTGGAGAGCAGTACTTC
.	TRBV10-3	.	TRBJ2-5	CAISDSDTTARTQYF	TGTGCCATCAGTGATTCCGACACCACGGCGAGAACCCAGTACTTC
.	TRBV27	.	TRBJ2-1	CASSFLGQLGNEQFF	TGTGCCAGCAGTTTTCTAGGTCAGCTTGGCAATGAGCAGTTCTTC
.	TRBV19	.	TRBJ2-2	CASSRQVTNTGELFF	TGTGCCAGTAGCCGACAGGTCACGAACACCGGGGAGCTGTTTTTT
TRBD2	TRBV20-1	.	TRBJ2-7	CSGLRGGEQYF	TGCAGTGGACTCCGGGGGGGCGAGCAGTACTTC
.	TRBV5-5	once	TRBJ2-5	CASVDGRGETQYF	TGTGCCAGCGTCGATGGGAGAGGGGAGACCCAGTACTTC
.	TRBV3-1/TRBV3-2	once	TRBJ1-6	CASSQEGARMNSPLHF	TGTGCCAGCAGCCAAGAAGGGGCCAGGATGAATTCACCCCTCCACTTT
TRBD2	TRBV29-1	.	TRBJ2-5	CSVGGGETQYF	TGCAGCGTTGGGGGGGGAGAGACCCAGTACTTC
.	TRBV12-3/TRBV12-4	few	TRBJ1-2	CASQRQANYGYTF	TGTGCCAGCCAGAGACAGGCGAACTATGGCTACACCTTC
TRBD1	TRBV2	.	TRBJ1-3	CASSWATGGLRNTIYF	TGTGCCAGCTCCTGGGCGACAGGGGGCTTGCGAAACACCATATATTTT
TRBD1	TRBV2	.	TRBJ1-5	CASRDRTGGNQPQHF	TGTGCCAGCAGGGATCGGACAGGGGGCAATCAGCCCCAGCATTTT
.	TRBV20-1	.	TRBJ2-7	CSASDRQASYEQYF	TGCAGTGCTAGTGACAGGCAAGCCTCCTACGAGCAGTACTTC
TRBD1	TRBV5-1	.	TRBJ2-7	CASSSPGQEQYF	TGCGCCAGCAGCTCGCCAGGACAGGAACAGTACTTC
.	TRBV19	.	TRBJ2-7	CASSPGSSYEQYF	TGTGCCAGTAGTCCGGGTAGCTCCTACGAGCAGTACTTC
TRBD2	TRBV30	.	TRBJ2-3	CAWSRGLAVSDTQYF	TGTGCCTGGAGTAGAGGACTAGCGGTCTCAGATACGCAGTATTTT
TRBD1	TRBV30	.	TRBJ1-5	CAWATGGRDQPQHF	TGTGCCTGGGCTACAGGGGGACGGGATCAGCCCCAGCATTTT
.	TRBV12-3/TRBV12-4	once	TRBJ1-2	CASNVGTTVGYTF	TGTGCCAGCAACGTAGGGACTACAGTGGGCTACACCTTC
.	TRBV21-1	.	TRBJ2-3	CASIQTSGGAGFITDTQYF	TGTGCCAGCATCCAGACTAGCGGGGGGGCCGGTTTTATCACAGATACGCAGTATTTT
.	TRBV28	.	TRBJ1-2	CASSLARISYGYTF	TGTGCCAGCAGTTTGGCCCGCATCAGCTATGGCTACACCTTC
.	TRBV5-6	few	TRBJ1-5	CASSLAGGSNQPQHF	TGTGCCAGCAGCTTGGCCGGCGGCAGCAATCAGCCCCAGCATTTT
TRBD1	TRBV30	once	TRBJ1-2	CAWRLTPGTDYGYTF	TGTGCCTGGAGACTAACCCCCGGGACAGACTATGGCTACACCTTC
.	TRBV28	.	TRBJ2-2	CASSFIMQGRNTGELFF	TGTGCCAGCAGTTTCATAATGCAGGGTCGGAACACCGGGGAGCTGTTTTTT
TRBD1	TRBV5-1	once	TRBJ1-1	CASSRTGDTEAFF	TGCGCCAGCAGCCGTACAGGGGACACTGAAGCTTTCTTT
TRBD1	TRBV6-1	.	TRBJ2-7	CASSEASRTGRSYEQYF	TGTGCCAGCAGTGAAGCCTCCCGGACAGGAAGATCCTACGAGCAGTACTTC
TRBD1	TRBV5-4	.	TRBJ1-1	CASSPTGWDTEAFF	TGTGCCAGCAGCCCGACAGGGTGGGACACTGAAGCTTTCTTT
TRBD2	TRBV5-4	once	TRBJ2-1	CASRGLAGNEQFF	TGTGCCAGCCGCGGGCTAGCGGGGAATGAGCAGTTCTTC
TRBD2	TRBV19	once	TRBJ2-7	CASSIDPPSGANYEQYF	TGTGCCAGTAGTATTGACCCGCCTAGCGGAGCAAACTACGAGCAGTACTTC
.	TRBV18	.	TRBJ2-3	CASEPTGAGAATQYF	TGTGCCAGCGAACCAACGGGGGCGGGAGCTGCTACGCAGTATTTT
TRBD2	TRBV7-9	.	TRBJ2-2	CASSTTSVIFTGELFF	TGTGCCAGCAGCACGACTAGCGTGATATTCACCGGGGAGCTGTTTTTT
TRBD1	TRBV27	.	TRBJ1-6	CASSSPDRGDSPLHF	TGTGCCAGCAGTTCCCCCGACAGGGGAGATTCACCCCTCCACTTT